This passage covers 19 T cell receptor beta chains from one sample sequenced in a study of graft-versus-host responses after intestinal transplantation. Profiled with immunoSEQ multiplex PCR; TCRdb holds only in-frame clones, not every one. This table has 13,000 to 15,000 clones, about 74% appearing once. Researchers processed graft tissue to release intraepithelial and lamina propria lymphocytes. The specimen comprised ileum tissue, sampled 16 days after intestinal transplant. The receptors originated from a human patient who received an intestinal transplant, so some T cells may come from the graft donor.

The count of this clone is one. CDR3 amino acids: CASSYRVLLLETQYF. The DNA of the CDR3 is TGTGCCAGCAGCTACCGGGTTTTGTTGTTAGAGACCCAGTACTTC. This chain links TRBV28 with TRBJ2-5; D unclear. V was trimmed by 6 bases and J by 4 bases, leaving 18 bases between them. The CDR3 runs to 15 residues. Germline CDR1 is MDHEN and CDR2 is SYDVKM. Supplemented by reference TRBV28 and TRBJ2-5, the full variable domain reads DVKVTQSSRYLVKRTGEKVFLECVQDMDHENMFWYRQDPGLGLRLIYFSYDVKMKEKGDIPEGYSVSREKKERFSLILESASTNQTSMYLCASSYRVLLLETQYFGPGTRLLVL.

Relative to its sample, this clone is medium-sized. The V and J genes are TRBV4-1 and TRBJ1-4; 10 bases line up with TRBD1. The CDR3 extends over 16 amino acids. The germline V gene encodes CDR1 MGHRA and CDR2 YSYEKL. The junction had 12 bases not matched to a gene; V was cut back by 4 bases and J by 10 bases. Here the CDR3 DNA reads TGCGCCAGCAGCCGCGTGATGGGGACAGGGGACGGAAAACTGTTTTTT. Protein product: CASSRVMGTGDGKLFF.

V gene TRBV2 combines with J gene TRBJ2-3, with D tentatively TRBD1 (6 bases). CDR1 is SNHLY and CDR2 is FYNNEI in the germline V gene. There are 18 residues in the CDR3. V lost 8 bases and J lost 0, with 24 bases in between. The DNA for the CDR3 is TGTGCCAGCGGGGGACAAGTGCAAGGGGATGATAGCACAGATACGCAGTATTTT. Protein: CASGGQVQGDDSTDTQYF.

V gene TRBV5-1 combines with J gene TRBJ1-2; a possible D gene is TRBD1 (6 bases). The CDR3 length is 13 residues. The germline V gene encodes CDR1 SGHRS and CDR2 YFSETQ. Trimming removed 4 bases at V and 5 bases at J, with 12 bases between. This CDR3 is CASSGPTGYGYTF. CDR3 in DNA: TGCGCCAGCAGCGGGCCGACAGGATATGGCTACACCTTC.

This clone occurred a few times. This rearrangement joins TRBV6-6 to TRBJ2-5; perhaps TRBD1 as D (6 bases). Germline CDR1 is MNHNY and CDR2 is SVGAGI (reference sequence). CDR3 length equals 15 residues. Trimming removed 8 bases at V and 5 bases at J, with 21 bases between. The CDR3 nucleotides read TGTGCCAGCCCCGGTGCAGGGGTAGAGGAGGAGACCCAGTACTTC. Translating it yields CASPGAGVEEETQYF.

This sequence joins TRBV30 and TRBJ1-2; 10 bases line up with TRBD1. Germline lookup yields CDR1 GTSNPN and CDR2 SVGIG (reference sequence). Losses at the gene ends were 7 bases for V and 8 bases for J; bases not matched to a gene: 7. This CDR3 has 12 residues. The CDR3, as DNA: TGTGCCTACACGGGACAGGGGCCAGGCTACACCTTC. This translates into CAYTGQGPGYTF.

The sample holds a few counts of this clone. V and J are TRBV4-1 and TRBJ1-1, with 7 bases that match TRBD1. J lost 3 bases, V lost 1 base, and 5 bases had no gene match. CDR3 length: 15 residues. CDR1 and CDR2 from the germline V gene are MGHRA and YSYEKL. CDR3 protein: CASSQVFTGDTEAFF. Written as DNA, the CDR3 is TGCGCCAGCAGCCAAGTATTTACAGGGGACACTGAAGCTTTCTTT.

The table lists this clone with a count of one. The chain carries TRBV6-5 and TRBJ2-7, with TRBD2 matching 10 bases. Germline loops: CDR1 MNHEY, CDR2 SVGAGI. The junction had 3 bases not matched to a gene; V was cut back by 0 bases and J by 4 bases. The length of the CDR3 is 15 residues. The CDR3 DNA follows: TGTGCCAGCAGTTACTCTTCTAGCGGGAGTTACGAGCAGTACTTC. Protein: CASSYSSSGSYEQYF.

This clone was seen only a few times. The chain uses TRBV7-9 and TRBJ1-6; D is uncertain. From germline, CDR1 is SEHNR and CDR2 FQNEAQ (reference sequence). The V end lost 5 bases, the J end lost 7 bases, and 9 bases lay between the germline ends. CDR3 length equals 13 residues. The CDR3 here is CASSPSANSPLHF. DNA for the CDR3: TGTGCCAGCAGCCCTAGCGCGAATTCACCCCTCCACTTT.

This clone appeared a single time. This chain connects TRBV27 to TRBJ2-1; TRBD2 agrees at 13 bases. V dropped 4 bases and J dropped 8; count of bases not matched to a gene: 5. This CDR3 comprises 15 residues. Per germline, CDR1 MNHEY and CDR2 SMNVEV (reference sequence). CDR3 bases: TGTGCCAGCAGTTGGACTAGCGGGAGAAACCATGAGCAGTTCTTC. It translates to CASSWTSGRNHEQFF.

This clone was counted a single time. This rearrangement joins TRBV13 to TRBJ2-5, with TRBD1 identical over 8 bases. The CDR3 loop spans 14 amino acids. Trimming removed 5 bases from V and 7 bases from J; junction bases left unmatched: 9. The germline gives CDR1 PRHDT, CDR2 FYEKMQ (reference sequence). This chain's CDR3 is CASSARQGRRTQYF. CDR3 DNA: TGTGCCAGCAGCGCCCGACAGGGGCGCAGGACCCAGTACTTC. Full variable domain (missing parts from reference TRBV13 and TRBJ2-5): AAGVIQSPRHLIKEKRETATLKCYPIPRHDTVYWYQQGPGQDPQFLISFYEKMQSDKGSIPDRFSAQQFSDYHSELNMSSLELGDSALYFCASSARQGRRTQYFGPGTRLLVL.

This rearrangement joins TRBV7-2 to TRBJ2-5; 7 bases fit TRBD2. The V and J ends lost 5 bases and 5 bases, in that order; junction bases with no gene match: 5. Germline assignment: CDR1 SGHTA and CDR2 FQGNSA. The CDR3 has 13 residues. CDR3 in DNA: TGTGCCAGCAGCAGGGAGGGACCCGAGACCCAGTACTTC. Protein: CASSREGPETQYF.

V and J are TRBV5-1 and TRBJ2-2; TRBD2 matches 7 bases. J was trimmed by 7 bases and V by 1 base; bases with no gene match: 7. The germline V gene encodes CDR1 SGHRS and CDR2 YFSETQ. This CDR3 contains 15 residues. The CDR3 region has the DNA TGCGCCAGCAGCTTGAGGGAGGGACTGCTCGGGGAGCTGTTTTTT. The encoded protein is CASSLREGLLGELFF.

The rearrangement joins TRBV28 to TRBJ1-5, with D perhaps matching TRBD1 (6 bases). CDR1 MDHEN and CDR2 SYDVKM come from the germline V gene. The CDR3 contains 16 residues. The V gene lost 7 bases and the J gene lost 7 bases, with 23 bases spanning the gap. The DNA of the CDR3 is TGTGCCAGCACCTCAATGGGGGGGGCGCAGGGACAGCCCCAGCATTTT. Translating gives CASTSMGGAQGQPQHF.

The chain is built from TRBV21-1 and TRBJ2-7; no DNA check was done on the table's D call, TRBD1. TRBV21-1 is an annotated pseudogene. The CDR3 has 13 residues. CDR3 nucleotides: TGTGCCAGCAGCAAAGGACACTCCTACGAGCAGTACTTC. Translated, it gives CASSKGHSYEQYF.

Only one count was recorded for this clone. The V gene is TRBV28, the J gene TRBJ2-2, with 8 bases that match TRBD2. This CDR3 comprises 14 residues. Germline V gene data show CDR1 as MDHEN and CDR2 as SYDVKM. V lost 5 bases, J lost 8 bases, and 7 bases stayed unmatched. The chain's CDR3 is CASSLGLATGELFF. The CDR3 DNA sequence: TGTGCCAGCAGTCTTGGACTAGCTACGGGGGAGCTGTTTTTT.

This sequence joins TRBV25-1 and TRBJ2-3, with TRBD2 matching over 11 bases. Germline V gene sequence: CDR1 MGHDK, CDR2 SYGVNS. Losses at the gene ends were 5 bases for V and 0 bases for J; bases not matched to a gene: 7. This CDR3 has 17 amino acids. As DNA, the CDR3 is TGTGCCAGCAGTCCAACCCGACTAGCGGGGAGCACAGATACGCAGTATTTT. Encoded protein: CASSPTRLAGSTDTQYF.

The rearrangement links TRBV19 to TRBJ1-2; D not resolved. Trimming cost V 1 base and J 4 bases, with 7 bases left between them. The CDR3 totals 13 residues. From germline, CDR1 is LNHDA and CDR2 SQIVND (reference sequence). The CDR3 loop is CASSIGPGYGYTF. The DNA of the CDR3 is TGTGCCAGTAGTATAGGCCCAGGCTATGGCTACACCTTC.

The rearrangement links TRBV28 to TRBJ2-3; TRBD2 might be the D (5 bases). Germline V lookup: CDR1 MDHEN, CDR2 SYDVKM. V lost 2 bases and J 2 bases, leaving 17 bases between the germline ends. The CDR3 totals 17 residues. For the CDR3, the DNA is TGTGCCAGCAGTTTACAACGAGGGAGTCCCTACACAGATACGCAGTATTTT. It is translated as CASSLQRGSPYTDTQYF.